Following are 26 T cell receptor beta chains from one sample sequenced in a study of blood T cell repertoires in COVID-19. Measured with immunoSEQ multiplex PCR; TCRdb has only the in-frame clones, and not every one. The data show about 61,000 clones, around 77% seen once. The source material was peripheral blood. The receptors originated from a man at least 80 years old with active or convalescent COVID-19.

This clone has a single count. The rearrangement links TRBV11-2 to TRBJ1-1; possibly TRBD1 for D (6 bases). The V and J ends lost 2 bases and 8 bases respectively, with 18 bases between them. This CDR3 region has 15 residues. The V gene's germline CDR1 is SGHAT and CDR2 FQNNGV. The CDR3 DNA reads TGTGCCAGCAGCTTACGGTGGGGGCCCCAGTCAGAAGCTTTCTTT. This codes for CASSLRWGPQSEAFF.

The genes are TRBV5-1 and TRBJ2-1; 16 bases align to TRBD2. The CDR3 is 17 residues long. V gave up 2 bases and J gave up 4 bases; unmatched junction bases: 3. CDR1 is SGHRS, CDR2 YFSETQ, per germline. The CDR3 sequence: CASSLPGLAGGYNEQFF. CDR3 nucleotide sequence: TGCGCCAGCAGCTTACCGGGACTAGCGGGAGGGTACAATGAGCAGTTCTTC.

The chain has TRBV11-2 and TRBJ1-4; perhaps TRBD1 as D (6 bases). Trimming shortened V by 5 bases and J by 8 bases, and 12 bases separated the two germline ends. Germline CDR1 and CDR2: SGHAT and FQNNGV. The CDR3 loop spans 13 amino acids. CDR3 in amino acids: CASSPGGQEKLFF. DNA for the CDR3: TGTGCCAGCAGCCCGGGGGGGCAGGAAAAACTGTTTTTT.

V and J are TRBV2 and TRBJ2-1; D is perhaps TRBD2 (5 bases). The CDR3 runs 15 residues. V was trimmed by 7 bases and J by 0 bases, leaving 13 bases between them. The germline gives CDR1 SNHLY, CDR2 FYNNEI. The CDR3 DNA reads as TGTGCCAGCATGGACCGGAGGAGCTCCTACAATGAGCAGTTCTTC. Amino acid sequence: CASMDRRSSYNEQFF.

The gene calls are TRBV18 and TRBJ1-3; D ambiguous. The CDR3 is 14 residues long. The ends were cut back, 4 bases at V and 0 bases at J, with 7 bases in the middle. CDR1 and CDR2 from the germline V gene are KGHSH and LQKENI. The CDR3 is CASSLTASGNTIYF. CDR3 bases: TGTGCCAGCTCACTCACAGCCTCTGGAAACACCATATATTTT. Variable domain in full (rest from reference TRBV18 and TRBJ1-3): NAGVMQNPRHLVRRRGQEARLRCSPMKGHSHVYWYRQLPEEGLKFMVYLQKENIIDESGMPKERFSAEFPKEGPSILRIQQVVRGDSAAYFCASSLTASGNTIYFGEGSWLTVV.

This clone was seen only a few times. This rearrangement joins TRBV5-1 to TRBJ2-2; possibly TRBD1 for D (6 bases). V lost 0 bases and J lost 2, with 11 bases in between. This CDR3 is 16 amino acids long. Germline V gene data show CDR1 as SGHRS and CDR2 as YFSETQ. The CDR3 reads CASSLEGRGNTGELFF. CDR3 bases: TGCGCCAGCAGCTTGGAGGGCAGGGGTAACACCGGGGAGCTGTTTTTT.

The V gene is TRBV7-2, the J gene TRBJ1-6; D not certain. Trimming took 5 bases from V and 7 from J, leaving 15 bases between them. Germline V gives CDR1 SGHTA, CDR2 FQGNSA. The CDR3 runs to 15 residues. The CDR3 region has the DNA TGTGCCAGCAGCCAAAAGAGCGGGGTAAATTCACCCCTCCACTTT. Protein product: CASSQKSGVNSPLHF.

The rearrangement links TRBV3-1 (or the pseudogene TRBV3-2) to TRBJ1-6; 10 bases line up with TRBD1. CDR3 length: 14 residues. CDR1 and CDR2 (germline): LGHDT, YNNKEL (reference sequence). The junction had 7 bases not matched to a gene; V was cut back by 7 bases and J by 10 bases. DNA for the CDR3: TGTGCCAGCAACAGACAGGGGGCCGAATCACCCCTCCACTTT. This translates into CASNRQGAESPLHF.

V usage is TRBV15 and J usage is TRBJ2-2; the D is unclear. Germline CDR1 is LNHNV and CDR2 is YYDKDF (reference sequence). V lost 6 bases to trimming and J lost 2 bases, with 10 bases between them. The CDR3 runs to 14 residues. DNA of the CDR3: TGTGCCACCAGACAGTCTGCAAACACCGGGGAGCTGTTTTTT. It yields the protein CATRQSANTGELFF.

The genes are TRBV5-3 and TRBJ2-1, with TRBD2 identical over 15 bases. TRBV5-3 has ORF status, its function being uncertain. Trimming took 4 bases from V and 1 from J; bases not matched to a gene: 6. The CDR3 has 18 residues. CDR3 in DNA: TGTGCCAGAAGCCCCTTCGGACTAGCGGGAGGGTCCTACAATGAGCAGTTCTTC. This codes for CARSPFGLAGGSYNEQFF.

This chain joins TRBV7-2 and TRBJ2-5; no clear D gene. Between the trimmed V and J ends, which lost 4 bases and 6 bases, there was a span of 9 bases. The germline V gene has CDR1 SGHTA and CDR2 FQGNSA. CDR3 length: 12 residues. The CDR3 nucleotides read TGTGCCAGCAGCTACTTGGGCAAGACCCAGTACTTC. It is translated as CASSYLGKTQYF.

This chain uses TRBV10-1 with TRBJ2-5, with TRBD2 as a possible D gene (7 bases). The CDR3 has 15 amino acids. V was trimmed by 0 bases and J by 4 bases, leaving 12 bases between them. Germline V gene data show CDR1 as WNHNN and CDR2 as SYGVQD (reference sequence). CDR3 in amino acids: CASSESMRGPETQYF. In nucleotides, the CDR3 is TGCGCCAGCAGTGAGTCGATGCGGGGGCCAGAGACCCAGTACTTC.

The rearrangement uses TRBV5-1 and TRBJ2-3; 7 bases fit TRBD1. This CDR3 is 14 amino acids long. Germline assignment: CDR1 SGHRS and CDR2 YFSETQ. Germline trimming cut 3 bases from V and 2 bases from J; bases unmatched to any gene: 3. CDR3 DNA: TGCGCCAGCAGCTCGACAGGGTCCACAGATACGCAGTATTTT. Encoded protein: CASSSTGSTDTQYF.

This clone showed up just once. CDR3 in DNA: TGTGCCAGCAGTGAAGCGATTTTTTCGGATGGCTACACCTTC. Protein: CASSEAIFSDGYTF. The chain recombines TRBV6-1 with TRBJ1-2, with no clear D. Between the trimmed V and J ends, which lost 0 bases and 6 bases, there was a span of 11 bases. CDR1 MNHNS and CDR2 SASEGT come from the germline V gene. The CDR3 is made up of 14 amino acids.

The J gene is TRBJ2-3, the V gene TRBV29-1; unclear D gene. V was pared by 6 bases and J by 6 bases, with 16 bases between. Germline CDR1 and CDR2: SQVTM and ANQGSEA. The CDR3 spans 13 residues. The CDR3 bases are TGCAGCGTGGATCGAGGAGTCGTTGATACGCAGTATTTT. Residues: CSVDRGVVDTQYF.

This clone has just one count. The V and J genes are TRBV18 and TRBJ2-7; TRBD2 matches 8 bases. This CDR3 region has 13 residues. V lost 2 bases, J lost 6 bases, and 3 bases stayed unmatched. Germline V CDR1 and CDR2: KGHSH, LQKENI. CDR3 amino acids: CASSPNGGVEQYF. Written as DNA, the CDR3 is TGTGCCAGCTCACCAAACGGGGGGGTCGAGCAGTACTTC. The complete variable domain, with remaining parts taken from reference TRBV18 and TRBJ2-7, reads NAGVMQNPRHLVRRRGQEARLRCSPMKGHSHVYWYRQLPEEGLKFMVYLQKENIIDESGMPKERFSAEFPKEGPSILRIQQVVRGDSAAYFCASSPNGGVEQYFGPGTRLTVT.

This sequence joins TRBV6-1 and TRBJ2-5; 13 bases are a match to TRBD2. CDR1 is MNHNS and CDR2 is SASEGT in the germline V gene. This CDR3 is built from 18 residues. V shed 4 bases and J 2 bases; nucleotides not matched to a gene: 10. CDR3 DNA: TGTGCCAGCAGTGGGGGGGTTAGGGGACTAGCGGGACAAGAGACCCAGTACTTC. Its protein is CASSGGVRGLAGQETQYF.

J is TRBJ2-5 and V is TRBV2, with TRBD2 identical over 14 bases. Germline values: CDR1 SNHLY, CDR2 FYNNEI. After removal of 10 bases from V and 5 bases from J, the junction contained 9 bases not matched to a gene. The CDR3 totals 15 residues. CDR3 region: CANRWTSGRWETQYF. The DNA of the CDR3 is TGTGCCAACAGGTGGACTAGCGGGAGGTGGGAGACCCAGTACTTC. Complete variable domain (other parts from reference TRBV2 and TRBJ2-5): EPEVTQTPSHQVTQMGQEVILRCVPISNHLYFYWYRQILGQKVEFLVSFYNNEISEKSEIFDDQFSVERPDGSNFTLKIRSTKLEDSAMYFCANRWTSGRWETQYFGPGTRLLVL.

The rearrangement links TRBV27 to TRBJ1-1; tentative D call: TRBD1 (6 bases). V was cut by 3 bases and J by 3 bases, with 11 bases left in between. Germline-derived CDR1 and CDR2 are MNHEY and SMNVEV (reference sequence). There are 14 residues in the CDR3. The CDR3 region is CASSFGGLHTEAFF. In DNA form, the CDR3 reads TGTGCCAGCAGTTTCGGGGGGCTCCACACTGAAGCTTTCTTT.

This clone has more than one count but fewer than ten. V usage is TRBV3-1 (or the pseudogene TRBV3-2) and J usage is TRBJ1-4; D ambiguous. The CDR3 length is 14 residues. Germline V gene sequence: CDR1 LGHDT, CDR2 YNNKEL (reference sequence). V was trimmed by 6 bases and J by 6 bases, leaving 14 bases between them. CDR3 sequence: CASSLEGTYEKLFF. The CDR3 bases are TGTGCCAGCAGTCTGGAGGGAACCTATGAAAAACTGTTTTTT.

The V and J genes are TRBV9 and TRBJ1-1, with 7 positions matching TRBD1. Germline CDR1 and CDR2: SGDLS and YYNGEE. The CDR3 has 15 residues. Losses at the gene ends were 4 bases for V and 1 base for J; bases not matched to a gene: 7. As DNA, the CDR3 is TGTGCCAGCAGCACCCGGGGGACAGCGAACACTGAAGCTTTCTTT. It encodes CASSTRGTANTEAFF.

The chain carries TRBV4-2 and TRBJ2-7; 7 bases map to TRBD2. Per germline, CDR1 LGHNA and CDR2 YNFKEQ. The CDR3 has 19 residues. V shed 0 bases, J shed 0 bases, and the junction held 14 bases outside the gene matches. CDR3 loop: CASSQELASGPGSSYEQYF. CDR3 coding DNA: TGTGCCAGCAGCCAAGAACTTGCTAGCGGACCGGGGAGCTCCTACGAGCAGTACTTC.

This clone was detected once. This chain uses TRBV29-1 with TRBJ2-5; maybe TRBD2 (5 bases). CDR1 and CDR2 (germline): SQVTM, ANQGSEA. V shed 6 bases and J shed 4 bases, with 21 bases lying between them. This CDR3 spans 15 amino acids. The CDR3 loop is CSVSGSGSVVETQYF. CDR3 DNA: TGCAGCGTCTCGGGGTCCGGAAGCGTCGTAGAGACCCAGTACTTC.

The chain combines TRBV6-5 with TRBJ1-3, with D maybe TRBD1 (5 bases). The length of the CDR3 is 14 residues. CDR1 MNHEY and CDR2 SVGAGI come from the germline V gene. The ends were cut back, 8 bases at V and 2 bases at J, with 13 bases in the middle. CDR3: CASSDTIPGNTIYF. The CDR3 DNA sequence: TGTGCCAGCTCGGACACAATTCCTGGAAACACCATATATTTT.

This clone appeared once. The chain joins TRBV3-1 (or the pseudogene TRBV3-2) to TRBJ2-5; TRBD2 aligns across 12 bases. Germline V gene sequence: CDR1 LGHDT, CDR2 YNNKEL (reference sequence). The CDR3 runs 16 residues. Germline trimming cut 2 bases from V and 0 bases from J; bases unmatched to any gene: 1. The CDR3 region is CASSQSSGGDQETQYF. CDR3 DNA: TGTGCCAGCAGCCAATCTAGCGGGGGGGACCAAGAGACCCAGTACTTC.

The CDR3 region has the DNA TGTGCCAGCAGCTGGGGGGGGCCCCGTGTCACTGAAGCTTTCTTT. Translated, it gives CASSWGGPRVTEAFF. V and J are TRBV21-1 and TRBJ1-1. TRBV21-1 is termed a pseudogene. This CDR3 is 15 amino acids long.